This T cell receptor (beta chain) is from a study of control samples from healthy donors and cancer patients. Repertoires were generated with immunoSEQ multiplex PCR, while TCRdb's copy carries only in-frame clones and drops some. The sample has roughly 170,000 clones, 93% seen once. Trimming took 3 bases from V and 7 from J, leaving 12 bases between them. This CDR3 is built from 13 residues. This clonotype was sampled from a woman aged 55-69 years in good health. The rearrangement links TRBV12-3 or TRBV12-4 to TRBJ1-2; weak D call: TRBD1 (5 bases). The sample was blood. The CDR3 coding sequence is TGTGCCAGCAGTTTTGAGGGGCCTCGTGGCTACACCTTC. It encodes CASSFEGPRGYTF.